This TCR beta chain came from a study of CD8 T cells in ankylosing spondylitis. V lost 3 bases to trimming and J lost 0 bases, with 7 bases between them. In germline, CDR1 is DFQATT, CDR2 SNEGSKA (reference sequence). There are 13 residues in the CDR3. The study's findings and limits: In ankylosing spondylitis blood, a motif of eight highly homologous TCR beta variants appeared characteristic. Disease-linked clones reportedly concentrated significantly in matched ankylosing spondylitis synovial fluid. CD8+ by phenotype, disease-linked clones were relatively rare in peripheral blood.

TCRdb itself ran the 5' RACE reads through MiXCR, one entry per CDR3 protein. The data show 700,000 to 1,000,000 distinct CDR3 sequences, approximately 12% seen once. This clonotype was detected ten times or more. The antigen remains unidentified. This TCR was recovered from a male donor with ankylosing spondylitis. What was sequenced was blood, either unsorted or a sorted T cell fraction (not recorded which). The V and J genes are TRBV20-1 and TRBJ2-3; the D gene is possibly TRBD2 (6 bases). CDR3 nucleotides: TGCAGTGCTAGGGAGGGGAGCACAGATACGCAGTATTTT. Residues: CSAREGSTDTQYF.